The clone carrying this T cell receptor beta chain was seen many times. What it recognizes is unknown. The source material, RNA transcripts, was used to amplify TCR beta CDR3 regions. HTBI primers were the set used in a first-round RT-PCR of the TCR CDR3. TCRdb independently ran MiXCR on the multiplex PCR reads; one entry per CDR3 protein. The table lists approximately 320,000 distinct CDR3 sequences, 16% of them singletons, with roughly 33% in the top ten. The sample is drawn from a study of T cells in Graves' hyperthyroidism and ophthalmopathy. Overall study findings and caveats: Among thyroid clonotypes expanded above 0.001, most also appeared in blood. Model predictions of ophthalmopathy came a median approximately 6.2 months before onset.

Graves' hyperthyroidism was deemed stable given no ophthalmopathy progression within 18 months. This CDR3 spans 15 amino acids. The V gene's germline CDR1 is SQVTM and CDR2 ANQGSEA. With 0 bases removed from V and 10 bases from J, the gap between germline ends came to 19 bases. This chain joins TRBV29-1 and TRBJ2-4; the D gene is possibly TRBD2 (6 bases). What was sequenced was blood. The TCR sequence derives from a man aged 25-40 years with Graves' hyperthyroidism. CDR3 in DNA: TGCAGCGTTGAAGATCCGGGGACTGGGTCCTCTATTCAGTACTTC. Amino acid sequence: CSVEDPGTGSSIQYF.